Below, 21 T cell receptor beta chains from the same sample are listed, as sequenced in a study of cytomegalovirus exposure and HLA in healthy donors. PCR primers comprised 60 Vbeta and 13 Jbeta primers. Method: immunoSEQ multiplex PCR; TCRdb's copy keeps in-frame clones and lacks some. In the table there are some 140,000 clones, over 70% of which are singletons. Sequencing was performed on PBMCs. These receptors all stem from a man aged 25-45 years in good health and CMV-seronegative.

DNA of the CDR3: TGTGCCAGCAGCTTATCCCGGGGGTTATGGGAGACCCAGTACTTC. It specifies CASSLSRGLWETQYF. The rearrangement links TRBV7-9 to TRBJ2-5, with D perhaps TRBD2 (6 bases). CDR3 length: 15 amino acids. Germline V gives CDR1 SEHNR, CDR2 FQNEAQ (reference sequence). Trimming took 2 bases from V and 5 from J, leaving 15 bases between them.

The chain links TRBV28 to TRBJ2-2, with 7 bases matching TRBD2. The CDR3 sequence is 17 residues long. J was trimmed by 0 bases and V by 5 bases; bases with no gene match: 9. The germline V gene has CDR1 MDHEN and CDR2 SYDVKM. CDR3 nucleotide sequence: TGTGCCAGCAGTCTAGCGGCGGGGGTGTCGAACACCGGGGAGCTGTTTTTT. Amino acid sequence: CASSLAAGVSNTGELFF. The whole variable domain, remainder taken from reference TRBV28 and TRBJ2-2, is DVKVTQSSRYLVKRTGEKVFLECVQDMDHENMFWYRQDPGLGLRLIYFSYDVKMKEKGDIPEGYSVSREKKERFSLILESASTNQTSMYLCASSLAAGVSNTGELFFGEGSRLTVL.

The genes are TRBV10-1 and TRBJ1-4; TRBD1 agrees at 9 bases. Germline CDR1 and CDR2: WNHNN and SYGVQD (reference sequence). The CDR3 runs to 18 residues. The V gene end was trimmed by 4 bases and the J gene end by 0 bases; junction bases not matched to a gene: 9. In DNA, the CDR3 is TGCGCCAGCAGTGCTAAGGACAGGGGAACGGCAACTAATGAAAAACTGTTTTTT. Protein product: CASSAKDRGTATNEKLFF.

This clone was seen a handful of times. The V and J genes are TRBV2 and TRBJ1-2; the D gene is possibly TRBD1 (5 bases). Trimming removed 1 base from V and 4 bases from J, with 7 bases in between. The length of the CDR3 is 13 residues. The germline V gene has CDR1 SNHLY and CDR2 FYNNEI. The CDR3 is CASSEGGVYGYTF. Here the CDR3 DNA reads TGTGCCAGCAGTGAAGGGGGCGTCTATGGCTACACCTTC.

J is TRBJ2-3 and V is TRBV5-4, with 12 bases identical to TRBD2. V lost 2 bases and J lost 2; bases outside the gene matches: 6. The germline gives CDR1 SGHNT, CDR2 YYREEE (reference sequence). The CDR3 extends over 17 amino acids. The CDR3, as DNA: TGTGCCAGCAGCTTAAAACTAGCGGGGGGCTCCACAGATACGCAGTATTTT. It specifies CASSLKLAGGSTDTQYF.

The genes are TRBV5-5 and TRBJ2-2; D possibly corresponds to TRBD2 (7 bases). The CDR3 is 16 residues long. V was trimmed by 4 bases and J by 4 bases, leaving 17 bases between them. In germline, CDR1 is SGHKS, CDR2 YYEKEE (reference sequence). CDR3 protein: CASSRAGAGGTGELFF. The CDR3 nucleotides are TGTGCCAGCAGCCGTGCGGGGGCCGGGGGCACCGGGGAGCTGTTTTTT.

This rearrangement joins TRBV15 to TRBJ1-6, with 7 positions matching TRBD1. CDR1 and CDR2 from the germline V gene are LNHNV and YYDKDF (reference sequence). The CDR3 sequence is 15 residues long. J was trimmed by 7 bases and V by 5 bases; bases with no gene match: 8. The CDR3 coding sequence is TGTGCCACCAGCTTCTCGACAGGGAACAATTCACCCCTCCACTTT. It specifies CATSFSTGNNSPLHF.

The V gene is TRBV28, the J gene TRBJ1-4; TRBD1 is a possible D gene (5 bases). Germline V lookup: CDR1 MDHEN, CDR2 SYDVKM. The CDR3 contains 16 residues. The V and J ends lost 5 bases and 3 bases respectively, with 16 bases between them. CDR3 sequence: CASSPQLGGANEKLFF. In DNA form, the CDR3 reads TGTGCCAGCAGTCCCCAACTGGGGGGGGCTAATGAAAAACTGTTTTTT.

This chain uses TRBV28 with TRBJ2-7; 11 bases map to TRBD1. This CDR3 contains 13 residues. V trimming: 4 bases; J trimming: 5 bases; junction bases outside the gene matches: 1. Germline loops: CDR1 MDHEN, CDR2 SYDVKM. CDR3 in amino acids: CASSSGQGDEQYF. The DNA for the CDR3 is TGTGCCAGCAGTTCGGGACAGGGGGACGAGCAGTACTTC.

This clone was detected only once. V usage is TRBV19 and J usage is TRBJ1-5; possibly TRBD1 for D (6 bases). The germline V and J ends were trimmed by 7 bases and 7 bases, with 14 bases remaining between them. CDR3 length equals 13 residues. Germline loops: CDR1 LNHDA, CDR2 SQIVND (reference sequence). CDR3 coding DNA: TGTGCCAGTAATCAGGGGCTGTTACAGCCCCAGCATTTT. The encoded protein is CASNQGLLQPQHF.

With respect to this clone: Other DNA sequences in the same sample also yield this CDR3. V is TRBV19 and J is TRBJ1-2; D perhaps matches TRBD1 (5 bases). CDR1 is LNHDA, CDR2 SQIVND, per germline (reference sequence). Deletions cut 5 bases from V and 5 bases from J, with 15 bases between. CDR3 length equals 14 residues. The CDR3 protein is CASSRQSLEYGYTF. Here the CDR3 DNA reads TGTGCCAGTAGTCGACAGAGCCTGGAATATGGCTACACCTTC.

The chain couples TRBV19 to TRBJ2-3, with 9 bases lining up with TRBD2. Losses at the gene ends were 3 bases for V and 0 bases for J; bases not matched to a gene: 7. The CDR3 sequence is 17 residues long. Looked up from germline, CDR1 is LNHDA and CDR2 is SQIVND (reference sequence). CDR3 sequence reads: CASSISSGGYSTDTQYF. The DNA of the CDR3 is TGTGCCAGTAGTATTTCCAGCGGGGGGTATAGCACAGATACGCAGTATTTT.

V and J are TRBV7-2 and TRBJ2-3; 9 bases fit TRBD1. This CDR3 comprises 18 residues. The germline gives CDR1 SGHTA, CDR2 FQGNSA. With V trimmed by 3 bases and J by 0 bases, 10 bases remained unmatched. This CDR3 reads CASSLDTGGPISTDTQYF. The CDR3 DNA reads TGTGCCAGCAGCTTGGATACAGGGGGCCCAATTAGCACAGATACGCAGTATTTT.

The rearrangement links TRBV5-6 to TRBJ1-1; D unresolved. The CDR3 has 12 amino acids. V lost 3 bases to trimming and J lost 2 bases, with 5 bases between them. Germline values: CDR1 SGHDT, CDR2 YYEEEE. DNA of the CDR3: TGTGCCAGCAGCTGGGCAAACACTGAAGCTTTCTTT. Protein: CASSWANTEAFF.

The chain uses TRBV5-5 and TRBJ1-2; D is perhaps TRBD1 (6 bases). This CDR3 has 14 amino acids. In germline, CDR1 is SGHKS, CDR2 YYEKEE (reference sequence). Trimming took off 2 bases at V and 0 bases at J, with 8 bases between the two ends. CDR3 sequence (DNA): TGTGCCAGCAGCTTCGCAGGGGCTAACTATGGCTACACCTTC. Translated, it gives CASSFAGANYGYTF.

The V gene is TRBV29-1, the J gene TRBJ2-7, with TRBD1 matching over 10 bases. Trimming took 7 bases from V and 5 from J; bases not matched to a gene: 11. Germline CDR1 and CDR2: SQVTM and ANQGSEA. The CDR3 is 14 amino acids. CDR3 loop: CSASPGQGSHEQYF. The CDR3 nucleotides read TGCAGCGCATCACCGGGACAGGGGAGCCACGAGCAGTACTTC.

The chain is built from TRBV12-5 and TRBJ2-7, with a weak D call TRBD1 (8 bases). V gave up 6 bases and J gave up 6 bases, with 18 bases separating them. CDR1 and CDR2 (germline): LGHNT, FRNRAP. This CDR3 region has 14 residues. CDR3 region: CASGEAGQAIEQYF. CDR3 DNA: TGTGCTAGTGGCGAAGCGGGACAGGCGATCGAGCAGTACTTC.

The chain uses TRBV4-2 and TRBJ2-5; 10 nucleotides match TRBD2. CDR1 and CDR2 from the germline V gene are LGHNA and YNFKEQ. The CDR3 contains 18 residues. Trimming took 1 base from V and 5 from J; bases not matched to a gene: 13. The CDR3 loop is CASSQVLASSGGGETQYF. CDR3 DNA sequence: TGTGCCAGCAGCCAAGTTTTAGCGTCTAGCGGGGGTGGGGAGACCCAGTACTTC.

The chain couples TRBV5-1 to TRBJ1-2; 7 bases are a match to TRBD1. Looked up from germline, CDR1 is SGHRS and CDR2 is YFSETQ. CDR3 size: 13 residues. After removal of 3 bases from V and 9 bases from J, the junction contained 8 bases not matched to a gene. CDR3 amino acids: CASSSASDRRYTF. The CDR3 coding sequence is TGCGCCAGCAGCTCAGCATCGGACAGGCGCTACACCTTC.

The sample holds a few counts of this clone. Relative to the germline gene, one junction end is altered; a read error may explain this. The V gene is TRBV5-1, the J gene TRBJ1-2; no clear D gene. The CDR3 contains 14 residues. The germline gives CDR1 SGHRS, CDR2 YFSETQ. CDR3 residues: CASSLEGPAGSYPF. The CDR3 DNA sequence: TGCGCCAGCAGCTTGGAAGGTCCAGCCGGGAGCTACCCCTTC.

Only a few counts were recorded for this clone. The chain couples TRBV7-9 to TRBJ2-1; perhaps TRBD2 as D (7 bases). The CDR3 has 15 amino acids. V dropped 1 base and J dropped 5 bases, with 12 bases sitting between them. Germline CDR1 is SEHNR and CDR2 is FQNEAQ (reference sequence). The CDR3 protein is CASSLGVGGHNEQFF. CDR3 nucleotide sequence: TGTGCCAGCAGCTTAGGGGTGGGGGGGCACAATGAGCAGTTCTTC.